This TCR beta chain was captured by sequencing in a study of blood T cell repertoires in COVID-19. Sequenced by immunoSEQ multiplex PCR; TCRdb stores in-frame clones only, minus some. The data contain about 370,000 clones, more than 80% of them singletons. This clone was counted a single time. Trimming took off 2 bases at V and 2 bases at J, with 7 bases between the two ends. There are 13 residues in the CDR3. This chain joins TRBV12-3 or TRBV12-4 and TRBJ2-7; D possibly corresponds to TRBD2 (5 bases). The specimen was PBMCs or T cells enriched from blood (not recorded which). The origin of this receptor is a young man who had recovered from COVID-19. The CDR3: CASSLSGAYEQYF. CDR3 in DNA: TGTGCCAGCAGTTTATCCGGGGCCTACGAGCAGTACTTC.